This T cell receptor beta chain is drawn from a study of shared clonotypes between healthy human individuals (TCRdb year 2020). About the investigation overall: Three men and a couple of women, aged 18 to 49 years, made up the cohort. Between about 0.8 and 9 billion PBMCs per donor were obtained by leukapheresis. Different laboratories and diverse techniques were used to prepare libraries and sequence TCR repertoires, to increase sequencing depth and limit assay-specific biases. To estimate repertoire size and how much clonotype sharing occurs between individuals, the study deeply sequenced the blood TCR repertoires of 4 to 6 healthy adults.

Overall study results and their limits: The small number of donors limited the genetic and exposure-history diversity represented. Sampling was restricted to blood, and TCR repertoires in tissue are likely to differ from TCR repertoires in blood. Based on pairwise subsampling, the degree of clonotype sharing among donors was expected to be affected by sequencing depth.

TCR CDR3 regions were amplified from genomic DNA by multiplex PCR using the deep immunoSEQ assay. Extracted genomic DNA from each cell subset was spread evenly across all wells of several immunoSEQ 96-well plates, with each plate serving as a replicate. Each replicate PCR for unsorted PBMC received about 300 ng genomic DNA, equal to tens of thousands of T cell genomes. Ten immunoSEQ deep assay plates were used to sequence the unsorted PBMC genomic DNA. Purified libraries were measured with a Qubit 3.0 fluorometer, size-checked on a Bioanalyzer 2100, and measured again with the KAPA Library Quantification kit. A separate single-read 150-cycle Illumina NextSeq 550 flow cell was used to sequence each immunoSEQ 96-well plate. The original pipeline was this. The immunoSEQ output contained only junctional sequences without quality scores, so filtering could not match that applied to full-length reads. Sequences were annotated with PyIR, a Python wrapper for IgBLAST v1.9, using IMGT germline references to assign V/J genes and CDR3. Reads were filtered out if the reads had weak V/J assignments (E-value above 1e-6), no CDR3, stop codons, out-of-frame junctions, or ambiguous translated residues. V3J clonotypes were defined by identical inferred V gene, J gene, and CDR3 amino acid sequence. The percentage overlap between two repertoires was calculated by dividing the number of shared unique clonotypes by the size of the smaller repertoire. Richness of each repertoire was evaluated using RTK rarefaction, the Chao1 estimator, and Recon v2.1 estimates of unobserved clonotypes. This is the immuneACCESS table as TCRdb keeps it, with only in-frame sequences that have V and J called. A part of the clones is gone; compared with another copy, unresolved V genes explain less than half, and the rest is unexplained. That table gives V, J and clone size, and the DNA gave D and trimming. For this sample the table gives some 530,000 clones, of which approximately 82% were detected only once. The ten top clones hold 12% of the sample.

The CDR3, cysteine through phenylalanine, is 17 amino acids long. CDR3 DNA is the only sequence kept; it has 51 bases, read in frame from the first base. Sequences ENHRY (CDR1) and SYGVKD (CDR2) are obtained from the germline V gene. V and J lose 4 bases and 0 bases, and a span of 16 bases separates them. Points on this clone: Its antigen remains undetermined. Base qualities are missing; no much larger clone stands one base away.

Donors were healthy HIV-negative adults with no recently reported acute infections or vaccinations. Every donor was a Caucasian adult residing in Nashville, Tennessee, USA. For unsorted samples, 85 million to 100 million PBMCs were counted, and genomic DNA was extracted using the QIAamp DNA Blood Mini kit. Blood was collected by leukapheresis, and PBMCs were isolated by Ficoll-Histopaque density gradient centrifugation and then cryopreserved in liquid nitrogen vapor phase. The sequence joins TRBV10-3 to TRBJ2-1; no D segment can be confidently identified. Sequenced material: PBMCs. The TCR originated in a woman in her forties in good health. Some clones in this sample may be carry-over from other donors' samples. The CDR3 region: CAISGNLRRSSYNEQFF. The nucleotides are TGTGCCATCAGTGGTAATCTCCGTCGTAGCTCCTACAATGAGCAGTTCTTC.